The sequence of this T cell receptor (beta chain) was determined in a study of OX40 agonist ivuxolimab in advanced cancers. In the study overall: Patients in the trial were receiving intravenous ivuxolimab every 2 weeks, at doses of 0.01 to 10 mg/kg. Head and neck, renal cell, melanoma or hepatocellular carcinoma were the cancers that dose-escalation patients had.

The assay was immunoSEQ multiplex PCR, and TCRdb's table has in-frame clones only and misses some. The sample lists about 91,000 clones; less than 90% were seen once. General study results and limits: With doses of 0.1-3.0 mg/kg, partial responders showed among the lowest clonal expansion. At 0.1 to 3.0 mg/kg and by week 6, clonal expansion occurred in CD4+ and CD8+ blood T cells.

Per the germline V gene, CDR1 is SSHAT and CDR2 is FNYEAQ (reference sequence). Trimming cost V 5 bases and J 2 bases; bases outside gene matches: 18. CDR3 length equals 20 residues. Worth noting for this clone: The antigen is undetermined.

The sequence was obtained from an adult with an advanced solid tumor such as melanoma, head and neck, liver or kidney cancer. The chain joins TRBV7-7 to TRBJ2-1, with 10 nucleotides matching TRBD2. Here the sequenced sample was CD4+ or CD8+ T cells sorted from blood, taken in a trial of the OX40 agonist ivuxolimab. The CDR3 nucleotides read TGTGCCAGCAGCCCGCTACGATTTACCCTTAGCGGGGGGACCTACAATGAGCAGTTCTTC. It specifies CASSPLRFTLSGGTYNEQFF.